This T cell receptor beta chain was documented in a study of T cells in localized non-small cell lung cancer. Findings and limits, study-wide: Across samples, adjacent lung featured a median roughly 50 of the top 100 tumor clones. As only one tumor region underwent sequencing, heterogeneity remains possible.

Trimming removed 5 bases from V and 7 bases from J, with 14 bases in between. Germline V gene lookup returns CDR1 SGHTA and CDR2 FQGNSA. There are 13 residues in the CDR3. With respect to this clone: Its antigen is currently unknown.

Clones were sequenced by immunoSEQ multiplex PCR, and TCRdb holds only the in-frame ones, with some missing. The data contain around 34,000 clones, 85% to 95% of them singletons. This clonotype was obtained from a female donor older than 55 with stage I lung adenocarcinoma. Sequenced here: peripheral blood, sampled before any cancer treatment. The chain is built from TRBV7-2 and TRBJ1-1; no clear D. CDR3 region: CASSAEREGEAFF. CDR3 coding DNA: TGTGCCAGCAGCGCAGAGAGGGAAGGTGAAGCTTTCTTT.